The next 24 T cell receptor beta chains were all read from a single sample in a study of T cell changes during pregnancy in multiple sclerosis. TCRdb keeps only in-frame clones here, not all; method: immunoSEQ multiplex PCR. The repertoire has approximately 84,000 clones, about 94% of them found once; the top ten carry more than 0.75%. The input for sequencing was peripheral blood, taken in the second trimester of pregnancy. These receptors were collected from a female donor in good health, enrolled as a control in a pregnancy study.

The V and J genes are TRBV28 and TRBJ1-4; TRBD1 matches 10 bases. From germline, CDR1 is MDHEN and CDR2 SYDVKM. The V gene end was trimmed by 4 bases and the J gene end by 8 bases; junction bases not matched to a gene: 16. The length of the CDR3 is 18 residues. CDR3 in amino acids: CASSSRGTGVYSHEKLFF. Written as DNA, the CDR3 is TGTGCCAGCAGTTCCAGAGGGACAGGGGTCTACTCGCACGAAAAACTGTTTTTT. Filled out from reference TRBV28 and TRBJ1-4, the complete variable domain reads DVKVTQSSRYLVKRTGEKVFLECVQDMDHENMFWYRQDPGLGLRLIYFSYDVKMKEKGDIPEGYSVSREKKERFSLILESASTNQTSMYLCASSSRGTGVYSHEKLFFGSGTQLSVL.

This chain joins TRBV21-1 and TRBJ2-5; the DNA was not compared with TRBD2, the D call given in the table. TRBV21-1 is designated a pseudogene. This CDR3 region has 16 residues. The CDR3 is CASSKEVPGGAETQYF. The CDR3 coding sequence is TGTGCCAGCAGCAAAGAAGTGCCAGGAGGGGCAGAGACCCAGTACTTC.

This clone has just a few counts. The V and J genes are TRBV7-8 and TRBJ1-1, with TRBD1 as a possible D gene (5 bases). Germline V gene lookup returns CDR1 SGHVS and CDR2 FQNEAQ. The CDR3 covers 14 residues. Deletions cut 5 bases from V and 4 bases from J, with 14 bases between. CDR3 nucleotides: TGTGCCAGCAGCGCCAGCGGGGGTCTCACTGAAGCTTTCTTT. Encoded protein: CASSASGGLTEAFF.

The chain's CDR3 is CASSTGLAGRGETQYF. The DNA of the CDR3 is TGCGCCAGCAGCACTGGACTAGCGGGTAGAGGGGAGACCCAGTACTTC. The rearrangement joins TRBV5-1 to TRBJ2-5; 11 bases are shared with TRBD2. This CDR3 comprises 16 residues. Trimming removed 4 bases from V and 5 bases from J; junction bases left unmatched: 10. Germline-derived CDR1 and CDR2 are SGHRS and YFSETQ.

V is TRBV5-1 and J is TRBJ2-2; no clear D gene. The CDR3 totals 14 residues. Trimming removed 5 bases from V and 0 bases from J, with 8 bases in between. Germline V gene sequence: CDR1 SGHRS, CDR2 YFSETQ. The CDR3 loop is CASRFQTNTGELFF. The CDR3, as DNA: TGCGCCAGCAGGTTCCAGACGAACACCGGGGAGCTGTTTTTT.

The genes are TRBV30 and TRBJ2-3; D gene uncertain. There are 13 residues in the CDR3. From germline, CDR1 is GTSNPN and CDR2 SVGIG (reference sequence). Between the trimmed V and J ends, which lost 0 bases and 0 bases, there was a span of 4 bases. The CDR3 here is CAWSVESTDTQYF. The CDR3 DNA is TGTGCCTGGAGTGTAGAGAGCACAGATACGCAGTATTTT.

This chain connects TRBV6-5 to TRBJ2-1, with 7 positions matching TRBD2. CDR1 is MNHEY and CDR2 is SVGAGI in the germline V gene. V was pared by 7 bases and J by 6 bases, with 9 bases of the junction left unmatched. This CDR3 region has 14 residues. The CDR3 DNA follows: TGTGCCAGCACCCGGCGGGAGTATAGCAATGAGCAGTTCTTC. Translated, it gives CASTRREYSNEQFF.

The chain's CDR3 is CASSQDPTGISSGYTF. CDR3 nucleotides: TGCGCCAGCAGCCAAGATCCAACAGGGATTAGTAGTGGCTACACCTTC. The chain joins TRBV4-1 to TRBJ1-2; TRBD1 is a possible D gene (6 bases). The CDR3 has 16 residues. Germline V gene lookup returns CDR1 MGHRA and CDR2 YSYEKL. V dropped 0 bases and J dropped 7 bases, with 18 bases sitting between them.

The rearrangement links TRBV10-3 to TRBJ2-6; D unresolved. Trimming removed 10 bases from V and 4 bases from J, with 8 bases in between. Germline values: CDR1 ENHRY, CDR2 SYGVKD. CDR3 length: 12 residues. CDR3 sequence: CATQAGANVLTF. The CDR3 DNA is TGTGCCACCCAGGCCGGGGCCAACGTCCTGACTTTC.

V is TRBV11-3 and J is TRBJ2-1, with 14 positions matching TRBD2. With V trimmed by 5 bases and J by 4 bases, 4 bases remained unmatched. Germline lookup yields CDR1 SGHNT and CDR2 YENEEA. This CDR3 is 16 amino acids long. Here the CDR3 reads CASSLRLAGGYNEQFF. The CDR3 DNA is TGTGCCAGCAGCCTAAGACTAGCGGGAGGGTACAATGAGCAGTTCTTC.

The V call is TRBV27, the J call TRBJ2-7, with 12 bases matching TRBD2. With 8 bases clipped from V and 5 bases from J, the junction kept 10 bases outside the gene matches. The germline gives CDR1 MNHEY, CDR2 SMNVEV (reference sequence). The CDR3 spans 15 residues. CDR3 DNA: TGTGCCAGCGCGCTCCTAGCGGGAGGGCCCCACGAGCAGTACTTC. Its protein is CASALLAGGPHEQYF.

This chain links TRBV6-4 with TRBJ2-1, with 14 positions matching TRBD2. This CDR3 region has 17 residues. J gave up 7 bases and V 0 bases, and 5 bases lay outside the gene matches. CDR1 and CDR2 from the germline V gene are MRHNA and SNTAGT. CDR3 loop: CASSDSKTSGRVNEQFF. As DNA, the CDR3 is TGTGCCAGCAGTGACTCGAAGACTAGCGGGAGGGTAAATGAGCAGTTCTTC.

The chain joins TRBV30 to TRBJ2-7, with 9 positions matching TRBD2. The J segment lost 1 base and the V segment lost 1 base, leaving 14 bases of the junction unmatched. CDR3 size: 18 residues. Germline CDR1 reads GTSNPN; CDR2 reads SVGIG (reference sequence). CDR3 loop: CAWSGTPPSGKGSYEQYF. In nucleotides, the CDR3 is TGTGCCTGGAGTGGAACCCCCCCTAGCGGGAAAGGATCCTACGAGCAGTACTTC.

For this clone: The sample carries other DNA sequences with the same CDR3. V is TRBV7-9 and J is TRBJ2-1; 7 nucleotides line up with TRBD1. The ends lost 3 bases at V and 4 bases at J; junction bases unmatched: 0. The CDR3 length is 13 residues. Germline CDR1 and CDR2: SEHNR and FQNEAQ (reference sequence). The CDR3: CASSLGQYNEQFF. CDR3 DNA sequence: TGTGCCAGCAGCTTGGGACAGTACAATGAGCAGTTCTTC.

The chain couples TRBV18 to TRBJ2-7; D is possibly TRBD1 (6 bases). CDR1 KGHSH and CDR2 LQKENI come from the germline V gene. Trimming took 5 bases from V and 3 from J, leaving 14 bases between them. CDR3 length: 14 residues. The CDR3 loop reads CASSTGTLNYEQYF. The CDR3 region has the DNA TGTGCCAGCTCAACCGGGACACTCAACTACGAGCAGTACTTC.

This chain links TRBV7-2 with TRBJ2-3; TRBD2 is a possible D gene (5 bases). This CDR3 spans 13 amino acids. The germline V gene encodes CDR1 SGHTA and CDR2 FQGNSA. V was clipped by 6 bases and J by 6 bases, with 13 bases between them. This chain's CDR3 is CASSSTRSDTQYF. The CDR3 DNA reads TGTGCCAGCAGTTCAACTAGATCTGATACGCAGTATTTT.

This clone was picked up many times. This CDR3 is CASSELADNTGELFF. In nucleotides, the CDR3 is TGTGCCAGCAGTGAACTAGCGGATAACACCGGGGAGCTGTTTTTT. The rearrangement links TRBV6-4 to TRBJ2-2; 8 nucleotides align to TRBD2. The length of the CDR3 is 15 residues. CDR1 is MRHNA, CDR2 SNTAGT, per germline. Trimming took 3 bases from V and 2 from J; bases not matched to a gene: 2.

As for this clone: The sample contains more than one DNA sequence encoding this CDR3. The chain employs TRBV5-1 and TRBJ2-7; 8 bases align to TRBD2. Germline assignment: CDR1 SGHRS and CDR2 YFSETQ. V was pared by 3 bases and J by 2 bases, with 4 bases of the junction left unmatched. This CDR3 has 14 amino acids. CDR3 loop: CASSYGRDPYEQYF. CDR3 coding DNA: TGCGCCAGCAGCTACGGGAGGGACCCCTACGAGCAGTACTTC.

The rearrangement uses TRBV5-1 and TRBJ2-3; a weak D match, TRBD1 (6 bases). With 4 bases removed from V and 0 bases from J, the gap between germline ends came to 9 bases. CDR3 length: 14 amino acids. Germline CDR1 SGHRS, CDR2 YFSETQ. CDR3 loop: CASSQDSSTDTQYF. The CDR3 nucleotides are TGCGCCAGCAGCCAGGACAGCAGCACAGATACGCAGTATTTT.

The J gene is TRBJ2-1, the V gene TRBV4-1; D is uncertain. Trimming cost V 1 base and J 7 bases, with 17 bases left between them. The germline gives CDR1 MGHRA, CDR2 YSYEKL. CDR3 length: 16 amino acids. The CDR3 DNA reads TGCGCCAGCAGCCAAGCAACTACCCAAAGCTCAAATGAGCAGTTCTTC. It specifies CASSQATTQSSNEQFF.

CDR3 bases: TGCAGCTCGCACGGGGGACAGGGGACATACGAGCAGTACTTC. Translated: CSSHGGQGTYEQYF. The rearrangement uses TRBV29-1 and TRBJ2-7; TRBD1 matches 10 bases. Germline V gives CDR1 SQVTM, CDR2 ANQGSEA. Unmatched junction bases numbered 11, after V lost 8 bases and J lost 4 bases. CDR3 length: 14 amino acids.

The V and J genes are TRBV19 and TRBJ2-1, with 7 positions matching TRBD1. Germline V lookup: CDR1 LNHDA, CDR2 SQIVND (reference sequence). V lost 4 bases, J lost 9 bases, and 12 bases stayed unmatched. The CDR3 extends over 15 amino acids. The chain's CDR3 is CASSSLPRTGGEQFF. Written as DNA, the CDR3 is TGTGCCAGTAGTAGCTTACCGCGGACAGGCGGTGAGCAGTTCTTC. Drawing the rest from reference TRBV19 and TRBJ2-1, the complete variable domain is DGGITQSPKYLFRKEGQNVTLSCEQNLNHDAMYWYRQDPGQGLRLIYYSQIVNDFQKGDIAEGYSVSREKKESFPLTVTSAQKNPTAFYLCASSSLPRTGGEQFFGPGTRLTVL.

This chain connects TRBV19 to TRBJ2-1; TRBD2 agrees at 16 bases. V was clipped by 0 bases and J by 10 bases; unmatched bases: 18. In germline, CDR1 is LNHDA, CDR2 SQIVND (reference sequence). The CDR3 is 21 residues long. This CDR3 is CASSIEGPGTSGRGGLGEQFF. The CDR3 DNA follows: TGTGCCAGTAGTATAGAGGGACCCGGGACTAGCGGGAGGGGGGGACTAGGGGAGCAGTTCTTC.

The gene calls are TRBV2 and TRBJ2-1; TRBD2 aligns across 10 bases. J gave up 7 bases and V 3 bases, and 9 bases lay outside the gene matches. The CDR3 extends over 16 amino acids. CDR1 and CDR2 from the germline V gene are SNHLY and FYNNEI. CDR3 nucleotides: TGTGCCAGCAGTGATAGCGGGAGGAAACTTAGAAATGAGCAGTTCTTC. Translation: CASSDSGRKLRNEQFF.